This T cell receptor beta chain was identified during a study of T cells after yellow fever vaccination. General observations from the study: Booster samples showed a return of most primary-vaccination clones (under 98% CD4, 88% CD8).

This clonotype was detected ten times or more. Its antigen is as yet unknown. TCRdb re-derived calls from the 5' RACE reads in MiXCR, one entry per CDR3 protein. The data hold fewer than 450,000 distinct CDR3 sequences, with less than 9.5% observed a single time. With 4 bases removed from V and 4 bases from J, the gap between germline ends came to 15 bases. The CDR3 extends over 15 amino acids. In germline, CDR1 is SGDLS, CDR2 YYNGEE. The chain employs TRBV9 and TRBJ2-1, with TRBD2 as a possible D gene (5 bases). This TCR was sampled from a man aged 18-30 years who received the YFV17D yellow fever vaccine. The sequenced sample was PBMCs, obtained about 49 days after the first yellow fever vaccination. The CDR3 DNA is TGTGCCAGCAGCCCTGGGGAGCGACTATACAATGAGCAGTTCTTC. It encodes CASSPGERLYNEQFF.